This TCR beta chain originates from a study of cytomegalovirus exposure and HLA in healthy donors. Study-wide findings and caveats: Association with HLA alleles at 0.05 false discovery rate was found for around 17,000 TCR beta sequences in a later analysis.

Worth noting for this clone: Its target is not known.

The germline V gene has CDR1 MNHEY and CDR2 SMNVEV (reference sequence). The V and J ends lost 0 bases and 4 bases respectively, with 9 bases between them. The length of the CDR3 is 14 residues. PCR used 60 Vbeta primers and 13 Jbeta primers. The assay was immunoSEQ multiplex PCR, and TCRdb's table has in-frame clones only and misses some. Its listing shows about 20,000 clones. The genes are TRBV27 and TRBJ1-2; D is uncertain. Sequencing input: PBMCs. The TCR originated in a man in his sixties in good health and CMV-seropositive. CDR3 loop: CASSLSYSGYGYTF. CDR3 DNA: TGTGCCAGCAGTTTATCGTACAGCGGCTATGGCTACACCTTC.